The 28 T cell receptor beta chains below were found in one sample sequenced in a study of cytomegalovirus exposure and HLA in healthy donors. The PCR was carried out with 60 Vbeta primers and 13 Jbeta primers. Assay: immunoSEQ multiplex PCR; the TCRdb copy retains only in-frame clones and omits some. The top ten clones hold roughly 1.9% of a sample with some 160,000 clones, around 88% of them seen once. Sequencing used PBMCs. These receptors all come from a woman younger than 30 in good health and CMV-seronegative.

This chain joins TRBV29-1 and TRBJ2-7, with TRBD1 matching 8 bases. The trim removed 4 bases at V and 2 bases at J, leaving 7 bases unmatched. The CDR3 is made up of 14 amino acids. Germline V CDR1 and CDR2: SQVTM, ANQGSEA. The CDR3 sequence is CSVGGRTGPYEQYF. CDR3 DNA: TGCAGCGTTGGGGGGAGGACAGGGCCCTACGAGCAGTACTTC.

The chain employs TRBV4-2 and TRBJ2-7; D might be TRBD1 (6 bases). Germline lookup yields CDR1 LGHNA and CDR2 YNFKEQ. The germline V and J ends were trimmed by 2 bases and 3 bases, with 20 bases remaining between them. The CDR3 runs 17 residues. The CDR3 here is CASSQRFRQEVVYEQYF. The CDR3 DNA follows: TGTGCCAGCAGCCAACGATTCCGACAGGAGGTGGTCTACGAGCAGTACTTC.

This sequence joins TRBV5-6 and TRBJ2-1; TRBD2 matches at 9 bases. The length of the CDR3 is 14 residues. Trimming took 5 bases from V and 7 from J; bases not matched to a gene: 7. Germline V gene sequence: CDR1 SGHDT, CDR2 YYEEEE. DNA for the CDR3: TGTGCCAGCAGTTCGGCGGGGGGGCTGAATGAGCAGTTCTTC. It specifies CASSSAGGLNEQFF.

The chain recombines TRBV4-1 with TRBJ1-1, with 7 bases aligning to TRBD1. CDR1 MGHRA and CDR2 YSYEKL come from the germline V gene. The length of the CDR3 is 15 residues. Unmatched junction bases numbered 11, after V lost 4 bases and J lost 6 bases. CDR3 region: CASSRHTGAQPEAFF. CDR3 bases: TGCGCCAGCAGCCGGCACACAGGGGCCCAACCTGAAGCTTTCTTT.

The CDR3 DNA follows: TGTGCCAGCAGTGGATCAGCGGGTCACTCCTACGAGCAGTACTTC. It yields the protein CASSGSAGHSYEQYF. The chain couples TRBV2 to TRBJ2-7; tentatively, D is TRBD2 (6 bases). V was cut by 4 bases and J by 0 bases, with 13 bases left in between. CDR1 and CDR2 (germline): SNHLY, FYNNEI. The CDR3 consists of 15 residues.

This chain joins TRBV30 and TRBJ1-2; 12 nucleotides agree with TRBD1. Germline CDR1 reads GTSNPN; CDR2 reads SVGIG (reference sequence). J gave up 4 bases and V 4 bases, and 16 bases lay outside the gene matches. The CDR3 has 18 amino acids. The CDR3 here is CAWKLRPGTGGLSYGYTF. The DNA of the CDR3 is TGTGCCTGGAAGCTTCGTCCCGGGACAGGGGGCTTGAGCTATGGCTACACCTTC.

The chain carries TRBV30 and TRBJ1-1, with TRBD1 matching 7 bases. CDR1 and CDR2 (germline): GTSNPN, SVGIG (reference sequence). Germline trimming cut 7 bases from V and 3 bases from J; bases unmatched to any gene: 11. This CDR3 is built from 14 residues. CDR3 in DNA: TGTGCCTCCGGAGAGACAGGGCTGTACACTGAAGCTTTCTTT. It translates to CASGETGLYTEAFF.

The chain couples TRBV2 to TRBJ2-7; TRBD2 matches 9 bases. This CDR3 is built from 12 residues. V was pared by 7 bases and J by 4 bases, with 2 bases of the junction left unmatched. Germline assignment: CDR1 SNHLY and CDR2 FYNNEI. The CDR3 loop is CASKREAYEQYF. The CDR3 nucleotides are TGTGCCAGCAAGCGGGAGGCGTACGAGCAGTACTTC.

This clone was seen a single time. J is TRBJ2-2 and V is TRBV11-3; 7 nucleotides match TRBD1. Germline trimming cut 5 bases from V and 6 bases from J; bases unmatched to any gene: 6. The germline gives CDR1 SGHNT, CDR2 YENEEA. The CDR3 extends over 14 amino acids. The DNA of the CDR3 is TGTGCCAGCAGCCCGGGACAGTTCTCCGGGGAGCTGTTTTTT. Its protein is CASSPGQFSGELFF.

The V gene is TRBV6-1, the J gene TRBJ2-7; maybe TRBD1 (6 bases). The CDR3 loop spans 15 amino acids. Germline V gene data show CDR1 as MNHNS and CDR2 as SASEGT. The V gene lost 3 bases and the J gene lost 0 bases, with 12 bases spanning the gap. The CDR3 protein is CASSDLGASSYEQYF. The CDR3, as DNA: TGTGCCAGCAGTGATCTGGGGGCATCCTCCTACGAGCAGTACTTC.

In this sample, this clone turned up once. The CDR3 bases are TGTGCCAGCAGCAGGGACAGGGAATGGAAAACTGAAGCTTTCTTT. Protein product: CASSRDREWKTEAFF. The V and J genes are TRBV2 and TRBJ1-1; TRBD1 aligns across 9 bases. The CDR3 consists of 15 residues. The J segment lost 5 bases and the V segment lost 6 bases, leaving 10 bases of the junction unmatched. Germline V lookup: CDR1 SNHLY, CDR2 FYNNEI.

This clone has only one observation. This chain uses TRBV11-2 with TRBJ2-3, with 10 bases aligning to TRBD2. Germline V gene sequence: CDR1 SGHAT, CDR2 FQNNGV. The CDR3 contains 15 residues. V dropped 5 bases and J dropped 4; count of bases not matched to a gene: 6. CDR3 sequence: CASSLWTSGPDTQYF. CDR3 DNA: TGTGCCAGCAGCCTATGGACTAGCGGTCCAGATACGCAGTATTTT. The entire variable domain, with the rest obtained from reference TRBV11-2 and TRBJ2-3, is as follows: EAGVAQSPRYKIIEKRQSVAFWCNPISGHATLYWYQQILGQGPKLLIQFQNNGVVDDSQLPKDRFSAERLKGVDSTLKIQPAKLEDSAVYLCASSLWTSGPDTQYFGPGTRLTVL.

Only a few counts were recorded for this clone. This chain joins TRBV4-1 and TRBJ2-7, with 9 bases fitting TRBD1. There are 15 residues in the CDR3. Trimming cost V 0 bases and J 5 bases; bases outside gene matches: 5. Germline lookup yields CDR1 MGHRA and CDR2 YSYEKL. The DNA of the CDR3 is TGCGCCAGCAGCCAAGATCCGGGACAGGGAAACGAGCAGTACTTC. Protein sequence: CASSQDPGQGNEQYF.

The chain joins TRBV6-6 to TRBJ1-2, with no clear D. Trimming took 11 bases from V and 6 from J, leaving 16 bases between them. Germline CDR1 and CDR2: MNHNY and SVGAGI (reference sequence). The CDR3 loop spans 12 amino acids. Here the CDR3 reads CAGRRELDGYTF. DNA for the CDR3: TGTGCCGGGAGACGGGAGTTGGATGGCTACACCTTC.

The rearrangement uses TRBV27 and TRBJ1-6; TRBD1 matches 8 bases. Germline-derived CDR1 and CDR2 are MNHEY and SMNVEV (reference sequence). After removal of 5 bases from V and 7 bases from J, the junction contained 7 bases not matched to a gene. This CDR3 region has 15 residues. For the CDR3, the DNA is TGTGCCAGCAGTATCAGACAGGGGTCGAATTCACCCCTCCACTTT. Its translation: CASSIRQGSNSPLHF.

This clone showed up just a few times. This chain links TRBV6-6 with TRBJ1-1; possible D gene TRBD1, 6 bases. Looked up from germline, CDR1 is MNHNY and CDR2 is SVGAGI (reference sequence). The CDR3 extends over 14 amino acids. V lost 6 bases and J 2 bases, leaving 13 bases between the germline ends. The DNA of the CDR3 is TGTGCCAGCAGCCGAGGGGGTTACAACACTGAAGCTTTCTTT. It specifies CASSRGGYNTEAFF.

This clone has more than one count but fewer than ten. V usage is TRBV7-9 and J usage is TRBJ2-1, with a tentative D call TRBD1 (6 bases). V lost 2 bases and J 4 bases, leaving 9 bases between the germline ends. CDR1 SEHNR and CDR2 FQNEAQ come from the germline V gene (reference sequence). The CDR3 totals 14 residues. Here the CDR3 DNA reads TGTGCCAGCAGCTTACGGGACACATACAATGAGCAGTTCTTC. As protein: CASSLRDTYNEQFF.

This clone was observed a single time. This sequence joins TRBV6-1 and TRBJ2-7, with TRBD2 identical over 11 bases. The length of the CDR3 is 18 residues. CDR1 and CDR2 from the germline V gene are MNHNS and SASEGT. With 4 bases clipped from V and 5 bases from J, the junction kept 16 bases outside the gene matches. The CDR3 here is CASSVKASGGPRFNEQYF. CDR3 in DNA: TGTGCCAGCAGTGTGAAGGCTAGCGGGGGGCCACGGTTCAACGAGCAGTACTTC.

The gene calls are TRBV5-1 and TRBJ2-5, with 9 positions matching TRBD1. Germline V gives CDR1 SGHRS, CDR2 YFSETQ. The CDR3 totals 13 residues. Trimming removed 6 bases from V and 5 bases from J; junction bases left unmatched: 5. CDR3 nucleotides: TGCGCCAGCACCTATGACAGGGGGGAGACCCAGTACTTC. Translated, it gives CASTYDRGETQYF.

This sequence joins TRBV7-9 and TRBJ2-7, with 7 bases that match TRBD1. Germline CDR1 is SEHNR and CDR2 is FQNEAQ (reference sequence). V gave up 4 bases and J gave up 3 bases; unmatched junction bases: 9. The CDR3 is 15 residues long. The CDR3 spells CASSYRQGDLYEQYF. In DNA form, the CDR3 reads TGTGCCAGCAGCTACCGACAGGGAGACCTCTACGAGCAGTACTTC.

The genes are TRBV27 and TRBJ1-2; TRBD1 might be the D (6 bases). This CDR3 contains 12 residues. The V and J ends lost 6 bases and 3 bases respectively, with 8 bases between them. The germline V gene has CDR1 MNHEY and CDR2 SMNVEV (reference sequence). The CDR3 coding sequence is TGTGCCAGCAGGGACAGTTACTATGGCTACACCTTC. It translates to CASRDSYYGYTF.

This chain links TRBV5-1 with TRBJ1-1, with TRBD1 matching over 7 bases. J was trimmed by 4 bases and V by 2 bases; bases with no gene match: 8. This CDR3 has 15 residues. Germline V gives CDR1 SGHRS, CDR2 YFSETQ. The CDR3 DNA reads as TGCGCCAGCAGCTTCGCAGGGGGAAGTGGCACTGAAGCTTTCTTT. Protein: CASSFAGGSGTEAFF.

The chain is built from TRBV2 and TRBJ2-1, with TRBD2 identical over 11 bases. The CDR3 covers 15 residues. Germline lookup yields CDR1 SNHLY and CDR2 FYNNEI. V lost 5 bases and J lost 7; bases outside the gene matches: 7. The CDR3 sequence: CASSLLAGVENEQFF. In DNA, the CDR3 is TGTGCCAGCAGTTTACTAGCGGGGGTGGAAAATGAGCAGTTCTTC. The whole variable domain, remainder taken from reference TRBV2 and TRBJ2-1, is EPEVTQTPSHQVTQMGQEVILRCVPISNHLYFYWYRQILGQKVEFLVSFYNNEISEKSEIFDDQFSVERPDGSNFTLKIRSTKLEDSAMYFCASSLLAGVENEQFFGPGTRLTVL.

This clone occurred many times. The chain carries TRBV30 and TRBJ1-2; TRBD1 agrees at 7 bases. The germline CDR1 and CDR2 sequences are GTSNPN and SVGIG (reference sequence). V was pared by 3 bases and J by 6 bases, with 7 bases of the junction left unmatched. This CDR3 contains 13 residues. The CDR3 region has the DNA TGTGCCTGGAGCCTCACCGGGACAGATGGCTACACCTTC. This codes for CAWSLTGTDGYTF.

The V call is TRBV5-1, the J call TRBJ2-3; weak D call: TRBD2 (6 bases). This CDR3 has 15 residues. Trimming shortened V by 4 bases and J by 2 bases, and 14 bases separated the two germline ends. Germline CDR1 and CDR2: SGHRS and YFSETQ. The CDR3 loop is CASSQLEGLTDTQYF. DNA for the CDR3: TGCGCCAGCAGCCAATTGGAGGGTCTCACAGATACGCAGTATTTT.

A few counts support this clone. This chain connects TRBV6-5 to TRBJ1-6, with unresolved D. This CDR3 is built from 16 residues. V was pared by 2 bases and J by 4 bases, with 12 bases between. The germline V gene encodes CDR1 MNHEY and CDR2 SVGAGI. CDR3 region: CASSYGVGEYNSPLHF. CDR3 nucleotide sequence: TGTGCCAGCAGTTACGGGGTCGGGGAGTATAATTCACCCCTCCACTTT.

The CDR3: CASSIGTNGEPQHF. Here the CDR3 DNA reads TGTGCCAGTAGTATCGGGACAAATGGAGAGCCCCAGCATTTT. The rearrangement links TRBV19 to TRBJ1-5, with D possibly being TRBD1 (6 bases). This CDR3 is built from 14 residues. V was clipped by 3 bases and J by 8 bases, with 14 bases between them. Germline loops: CDR1 LNHDA, CDR2 SQIVND (reference sequence).

This clone was found once. The rearrangement joins TRBV7-9 to TRBJ2-7, with 9 nucleotides matching TRBD1. This CDR3 is 16 amino acids long. Germline loops: CDR1 SEHNR, CDR2 FQNEAQ (reference sequence). J was trimmed by 2 bases and V by 5 bases; bases with no gene match: 10. For the CDR3, the DNA is TGTGCCAGCAGCAAGGAGGGGCGGACAGGGGCCTACGAGCAGTACTTC. As protein: CASSKEGRTGAYEQYF. Filled out from reference TRBV7-9 and TRBJ2-7, the complete variable domain reads DTGVSQNPRHKITKRGQNVTFRCDPISEHNRLYWYRQTLGQGPEFLTYFQNEAQLEKSRLLSDRFSAERPKGSFSTLEIQRTEQGDSAMYLCASSKEGRTGAYEQYFGPGTRLTVT.